This T cell receptor beta chain was recovered during a study of a mutant IDH1 vaccine in newly diagnosed glioma. As for the study in general: Treated patients had a mean age of about 44 years and a sex split that was around 60% male and approximately 38% female.

Specified time point: week 5, during vaccination. Doses comprised 300 ug of mutant IDH1 20-mer peptide each, plus topical imiquimod. Trimming cost V 1 base and J 3 bases, with 4 bases left between them. The CDR3 totals 12 residues. Germline V lookup: CDR1 GTSNPN, CDR2 SVGIG (reference sequence). This clone was counted between two and nine times. As yet, its antigen is unknown. TCRdb's table, derived via immunoSEQ multiplex PCR, lists solely in-frame clones and lacks some. The sample has some 48,000 clones; around 78% are singletons. Study outcomes and limitations: Pseudoprogression seemed unrelated to changes in top peripheral T cell clonotypes.

The sequence derives from a woman aged 40 to 50 with glioma. The material sequenced was PBMCs, taken from a glioma patient whose treatment included an IDH1 peptide vaccine. The chain employs TRBV30 and TRBJ1-5, with no clear D. This CDR3 reads CAWSEVNQPQHF. CDR3 nucleotide sequence: TGTGCCTGGAGTGAGGTCAATCAGCCCCAGCATTTT.